This T cell receptor beta chain was identified during a study of monozygotic twins with inflammatory bowel disease. Notes on the study in general: Limited power may explain why concordant and discordant twins showed no difference in repertoire similarity. Using the inverse Simpson index, IBD patients had lower TCRbeta diversity than healthy co-twins.

Eight separate reactions per sample yielded the cDNA. UMIs bearing a 6-nucleotide sample barcode were added through template switching. TCRdb derives one entry per CDR3 protein from the 5' RACE reads, leaving out DNA. This sample's table reports about 380,000 distinct CDR3 sequences. Germline values: CDR1 SGHTA, CDR2 FQGNSA. This CDR3 comprises 14 residues. A note on this clonotype: Its antigen is not identified.

The receptor's source is a human donor with ulcerative colitis or Crohn's disease, or a healthy co-twin of an affected twin (not recorded which). Sequences were obtained from blood. The chain has TRBV7-2 and TRBJ2-5; TCRdb's D gene call, TRBD2, goes unchecked for lack of DNA. This CDR3 reads CASSSGLSQETQYF.